This TCR beta chain was sequenced during a study of shared clonotypes between healthy human individuals. Whole-study findings and limits: On the whole, naive subsets had larger estimated richness than memory subsets had. Sharing across four donors was seen in 4.5% to 5.5% of naive CD4 clonotypes.

All donors qualified as healthy HIV-negative adults and had experienced no recent acute infections or vaccinations. A remark on this clone: The antigen remains undetermined.

The germline V and J ends were trimmed by 2 bases and 5 bases, with 18 bases remaining between them. This CDR3 spans 16 amino acids. Germline assignment: CDR1 GTSNPN and CDR2 SVGIG (reference sequence). TCRdb's copy holds only in-frame clones and misses some; the assay was immunoSEQ multiplex PCR. The table has about 2,500,000 clones, approximately 94% seen once. The chain joins TRBV30 to TRBJ1-4, with unresolved D. The sample consisted of naive CD4+ T cells sorted from blood. Subset denoted: CD45RA+ positively selected. The clonotype was recovered from a man younger than 35 in good health. The CDR3 nucleotides read TGTGCCTGGAGTCTCTCCCCGGGAGATGGCAATGAAAAACTGTTTTTT. This gives the protein CAWSLSPGDGNEKLFF.